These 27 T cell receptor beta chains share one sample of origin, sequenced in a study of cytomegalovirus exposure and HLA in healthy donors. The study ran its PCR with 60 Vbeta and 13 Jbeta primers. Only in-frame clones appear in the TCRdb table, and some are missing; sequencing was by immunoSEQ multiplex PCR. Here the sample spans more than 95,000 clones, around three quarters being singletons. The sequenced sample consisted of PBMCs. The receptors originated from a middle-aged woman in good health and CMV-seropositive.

DNA for the CDR3: TGTGCCAGCAGTTACCGCGGGGCTAGCGGTGATGAGCAGTTCTTC. Translation gives CASSYRGASGDEQFF. The chain employs TRBV6-5 and TRBJ2-1; TRBD2 matches at 7 bases. The CDR3 is made up of 15 amino acids. With 2 bases clipped from V and 8 bases from J, the junction kept 9 bases outside the gene matches. Germline assignment: CDR1 MNHEY and CDR2 SVGAGI.

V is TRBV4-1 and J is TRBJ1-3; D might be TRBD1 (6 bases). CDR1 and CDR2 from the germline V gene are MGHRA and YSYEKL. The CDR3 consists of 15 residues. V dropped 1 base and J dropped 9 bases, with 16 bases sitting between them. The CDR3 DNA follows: TGCGCCAGCAGCCAAGGGGCCGGGACACCCGGCACCATATATTTT. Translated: CASSQGAGTPGTIYF.

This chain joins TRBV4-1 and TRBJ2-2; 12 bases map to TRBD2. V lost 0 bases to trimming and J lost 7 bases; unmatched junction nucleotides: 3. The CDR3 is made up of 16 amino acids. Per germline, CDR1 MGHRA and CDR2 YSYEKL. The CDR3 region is CASSQDLAGGIGELFF. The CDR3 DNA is TGCGCCAGCAGCCAAGATCTAGCGGGAGGGATCGGGGAGCTGTTTTTT.

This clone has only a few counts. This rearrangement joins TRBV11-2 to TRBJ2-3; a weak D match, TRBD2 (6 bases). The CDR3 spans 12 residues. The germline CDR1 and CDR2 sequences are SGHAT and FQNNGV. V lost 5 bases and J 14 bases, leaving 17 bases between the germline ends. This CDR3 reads CASSLGGLSWYF. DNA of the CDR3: TGTGCCAGCAGCCTCGGGGGTCTAAGTTGGTATTTT.

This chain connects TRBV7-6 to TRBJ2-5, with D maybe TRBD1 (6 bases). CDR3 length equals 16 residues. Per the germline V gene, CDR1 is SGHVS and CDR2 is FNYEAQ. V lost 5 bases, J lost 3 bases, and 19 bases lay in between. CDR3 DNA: TGTGCCAGCAGCCGTGATCAGGGGCTCAATAAAGAGACCCAGTACTTC. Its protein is CASSRDQGLNKETQYF.

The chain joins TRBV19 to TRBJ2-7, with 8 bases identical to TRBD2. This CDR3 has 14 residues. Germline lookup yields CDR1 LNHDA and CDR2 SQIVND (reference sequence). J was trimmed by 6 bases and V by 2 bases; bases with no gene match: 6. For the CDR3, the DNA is TGTGCCAGTAGTATAACCGGGACTAGGGGCGAGCAGTACTTC. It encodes CASSITGTRGEQYF.

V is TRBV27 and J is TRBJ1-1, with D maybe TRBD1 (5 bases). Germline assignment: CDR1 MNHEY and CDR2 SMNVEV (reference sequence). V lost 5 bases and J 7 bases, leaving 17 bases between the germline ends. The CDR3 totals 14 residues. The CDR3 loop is CASSPDIGRGEAFF. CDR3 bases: TGTGCCAGCAGTCCGGACATAGGCCGTGGTGAAGCTTTCTTT.

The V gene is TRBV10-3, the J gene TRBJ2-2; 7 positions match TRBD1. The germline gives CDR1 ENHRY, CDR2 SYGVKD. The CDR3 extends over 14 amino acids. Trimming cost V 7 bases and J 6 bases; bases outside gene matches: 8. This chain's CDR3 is CAITPDRSPGELFF. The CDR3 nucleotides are TGTGCCATCACTCCGGACAGGTCCCCCGGGGAGCTGTTTTTT.

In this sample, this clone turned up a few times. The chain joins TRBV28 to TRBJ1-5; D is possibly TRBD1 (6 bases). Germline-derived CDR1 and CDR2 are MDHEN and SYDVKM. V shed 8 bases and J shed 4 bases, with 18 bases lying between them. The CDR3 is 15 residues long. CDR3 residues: CASRPPGGRNQPQHF. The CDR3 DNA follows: TGTGCCAGCCGCCCCCCGGGGGGCCGGAATCAGCCCCAGCATTTT.

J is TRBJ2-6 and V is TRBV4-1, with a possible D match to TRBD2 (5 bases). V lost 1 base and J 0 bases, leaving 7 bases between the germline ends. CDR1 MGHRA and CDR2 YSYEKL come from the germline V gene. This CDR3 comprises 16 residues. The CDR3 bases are TGCGCCAGCAGCCAAGGAGAGGGCTCTGGGGCCAACGTCCTGACTTTC. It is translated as CASSQGEGSGANVLTF.

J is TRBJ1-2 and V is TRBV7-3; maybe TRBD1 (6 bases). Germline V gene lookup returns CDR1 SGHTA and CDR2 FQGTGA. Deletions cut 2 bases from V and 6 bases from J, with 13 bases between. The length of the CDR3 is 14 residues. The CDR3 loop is CASSLAGETDGYTF. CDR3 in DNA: TGTGCCAGCAGCTTAGCAGGGGAAACCGATGGCTACACCTTC.

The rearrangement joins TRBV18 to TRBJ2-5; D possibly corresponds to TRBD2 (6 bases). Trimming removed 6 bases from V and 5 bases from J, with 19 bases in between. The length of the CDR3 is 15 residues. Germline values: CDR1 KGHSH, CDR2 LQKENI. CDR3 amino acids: CASSQYGGDGETQYF. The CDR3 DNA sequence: TGTGCCAGCTCCCAATACGGAGGGGATGGGGAGACCCAGTACTTC.

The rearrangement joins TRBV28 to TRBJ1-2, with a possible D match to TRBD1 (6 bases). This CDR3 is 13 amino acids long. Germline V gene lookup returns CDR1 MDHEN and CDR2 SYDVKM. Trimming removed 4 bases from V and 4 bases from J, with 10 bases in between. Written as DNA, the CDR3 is TGTGCCAGCAGTTCCGGACAGACCTATGGCTACACCTTC. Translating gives CASSSGQTYGYTF.

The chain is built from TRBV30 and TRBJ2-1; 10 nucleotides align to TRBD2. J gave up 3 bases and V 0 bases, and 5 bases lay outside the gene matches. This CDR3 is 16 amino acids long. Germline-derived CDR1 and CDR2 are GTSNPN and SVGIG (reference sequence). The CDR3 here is CAWSVPLAGFYNEQFF. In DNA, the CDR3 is TGTGCCTGGAGTGTACCACTAGCGGGATTCTACAATGAGCAGTTCTTC.

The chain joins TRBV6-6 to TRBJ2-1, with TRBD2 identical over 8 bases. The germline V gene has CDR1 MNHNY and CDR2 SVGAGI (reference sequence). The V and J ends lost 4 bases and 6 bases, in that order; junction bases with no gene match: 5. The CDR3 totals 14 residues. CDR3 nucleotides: TGTGCCAGCAGTTCCCCCGGACTAGCCAATGAGCAGTTCTTC. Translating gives CASSSPGLANEQFF.

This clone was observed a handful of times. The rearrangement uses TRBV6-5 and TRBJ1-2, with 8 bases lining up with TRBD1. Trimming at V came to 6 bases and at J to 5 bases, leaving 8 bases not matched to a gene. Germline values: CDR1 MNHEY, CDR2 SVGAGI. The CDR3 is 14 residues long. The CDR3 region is CASRGGTGGYGYTF. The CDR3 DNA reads TGTGCCAGCAGGGGCGGGACAGGCGGATATGGCTACACCTTC.

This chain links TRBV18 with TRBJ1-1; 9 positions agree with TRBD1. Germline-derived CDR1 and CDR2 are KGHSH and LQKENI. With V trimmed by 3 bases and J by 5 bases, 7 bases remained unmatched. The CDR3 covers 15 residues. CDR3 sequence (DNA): TGTGCCAGCTCACCCCAGGGACAGGGAAGGACTGAAGCTTTCTTT. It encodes CASSPQGQGRTEAFF.

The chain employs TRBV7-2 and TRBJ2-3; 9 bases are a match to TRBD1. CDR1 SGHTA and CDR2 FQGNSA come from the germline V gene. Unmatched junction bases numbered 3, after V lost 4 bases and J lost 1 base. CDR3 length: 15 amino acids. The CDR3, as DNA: TGTGCCAGCAGCTACCGACAGGGGGGCACAGATACGCAGTATTTT. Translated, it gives CASSYRQGGTDTQYF.

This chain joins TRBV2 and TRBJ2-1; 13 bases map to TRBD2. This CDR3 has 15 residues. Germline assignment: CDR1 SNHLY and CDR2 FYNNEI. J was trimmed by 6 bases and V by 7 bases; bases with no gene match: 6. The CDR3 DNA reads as TGTGCCAGCATCAAAGGGACTAGCGGGGCCAATGAGCAGTTCTTC. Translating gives CASIKGTSGANEQFF.

The CDR3 spells CASSLTRVNTEAFF. Here the CDR3 DNA reads TGTGCCAGCAGCCTAACTCGAGTGAACACTGAAGCTTTCTTT. The rearrangement joins TRBV6-5 to TRBJ1-1; D is ambiguous. Germline values: CDR1 MNHEY, CDR2 SVGAGI. The CDR3 runs to 14 residues. The germline V and J ends were trimmed by 6 bases and 0 bases, with 11 bases remaining between them.

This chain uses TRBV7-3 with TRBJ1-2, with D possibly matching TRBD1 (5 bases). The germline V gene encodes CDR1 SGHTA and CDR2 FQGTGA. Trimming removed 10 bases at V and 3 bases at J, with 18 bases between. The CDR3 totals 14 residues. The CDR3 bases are TGTGCCACCGCGGTAAAGACAGTGCACTATGGCTACACCTTC. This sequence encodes CATAVKTVHYGYTF.

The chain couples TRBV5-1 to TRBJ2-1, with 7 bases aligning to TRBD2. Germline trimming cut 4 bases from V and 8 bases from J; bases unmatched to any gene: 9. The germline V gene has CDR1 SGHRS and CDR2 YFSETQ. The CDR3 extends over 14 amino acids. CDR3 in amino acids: CASSPRTAGDEQFF. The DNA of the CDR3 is TGCGCCAGCAGCCCAAGGACGGCGGGGGATGAGCAGTTCTTC.

CDR3 protein: CASELGQGADTQYF. CDR3 DNA sequence: TGCGCCAGCGAACTGGGACAGGGCGCAGATACGCAGTATTTT. The chain recombines TRBV5-1 with TRBJ2-3; 9 bases line up with TRBD1. J gave up 4 bases and V 7 bases, and 7 bases lay outside the gene matches. The CDR3 sequence is 14 residues long. The germline CDR1 and CDR2 sequences are SGHRS and YFSETQ.

CDR3 sequence reads: CASSLAGNHNEQFF. CDR3 in DNA: TGCGCCAGCAGCTTGGCGGGAAATCACAATGAGCAGTTCTTC. The rearrangement links TRBV5-1 to TRBJ2-1; D might be TRBD2 (5 bases). The CDR3 is 14 amino acids. The V end lost 0 bases, the J end lost 5 bases, and 9 bases lay between the germline ends. Germline lookup yields CDR1 SGHRS and CDR2 YFSETQ.

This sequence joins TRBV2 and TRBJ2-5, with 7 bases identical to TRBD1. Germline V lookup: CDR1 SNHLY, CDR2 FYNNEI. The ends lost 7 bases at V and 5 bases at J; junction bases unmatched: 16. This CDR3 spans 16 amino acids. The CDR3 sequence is CASILDRTSPVETQYF. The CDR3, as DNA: TGTGCCAGCATCCTGGACAGGACTTCCCCAGTGGAGACCCAGTACTTC.

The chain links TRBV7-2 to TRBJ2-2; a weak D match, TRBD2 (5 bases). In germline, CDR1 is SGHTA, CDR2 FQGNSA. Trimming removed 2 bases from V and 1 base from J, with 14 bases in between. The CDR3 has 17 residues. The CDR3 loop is CASSLSVPAGNTGELFF. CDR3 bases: TGTGCCAGCAGCTTATCAGTGCCCGCGGGGAACACCGGGGAGCTGTTTTTT. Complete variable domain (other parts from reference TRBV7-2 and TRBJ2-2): GAGVSQSPSNKVTEKGKDVELRCDPISGHTALYWYRQSLGQGLEFLIYFQGNSAPDKSGLPSDRFSAERTGGSVSTLTIQRTQQEDSAVYLCASSLSVPAGNTGELFFGEGSRLTVL.

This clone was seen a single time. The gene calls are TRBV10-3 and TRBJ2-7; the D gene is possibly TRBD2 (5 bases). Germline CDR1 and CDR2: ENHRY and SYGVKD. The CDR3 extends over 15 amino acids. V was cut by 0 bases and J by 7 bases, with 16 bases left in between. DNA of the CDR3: TGTGCCATCAGTGAGTCGGAGGCAGCACCGGAGGAGCAGTACTTC. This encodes CAISESEAAPEEQYF.